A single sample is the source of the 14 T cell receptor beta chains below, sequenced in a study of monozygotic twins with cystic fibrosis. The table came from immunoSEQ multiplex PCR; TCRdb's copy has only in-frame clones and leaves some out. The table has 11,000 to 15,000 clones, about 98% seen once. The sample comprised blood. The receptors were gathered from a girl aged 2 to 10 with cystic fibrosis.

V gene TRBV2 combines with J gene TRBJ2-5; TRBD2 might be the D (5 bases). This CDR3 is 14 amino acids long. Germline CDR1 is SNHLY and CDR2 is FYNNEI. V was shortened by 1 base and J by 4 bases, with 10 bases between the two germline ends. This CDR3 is CASSEGGFAETQYF. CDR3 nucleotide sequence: TGTGCCAGCAGTGAAGGAGGGTTCGCAGAGACCCAGTACTTC.

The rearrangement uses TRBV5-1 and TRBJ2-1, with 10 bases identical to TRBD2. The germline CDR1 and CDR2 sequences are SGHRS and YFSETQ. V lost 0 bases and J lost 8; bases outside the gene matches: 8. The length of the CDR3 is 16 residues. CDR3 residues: CASSLDPSGRGYEQFF. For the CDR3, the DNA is TGCGCCAGCAGCTTGGATCCGAGCGGGAGGGGCTATGAGCAGTTCTTC.

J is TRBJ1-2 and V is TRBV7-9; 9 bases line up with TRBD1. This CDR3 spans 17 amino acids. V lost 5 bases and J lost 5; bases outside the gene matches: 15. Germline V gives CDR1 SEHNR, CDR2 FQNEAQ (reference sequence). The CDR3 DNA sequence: TGTGCCAGCAGCCGTGGGCCCGGGACAGGGAATTTATATGGCTACACCTTC. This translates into CASSRGPGTGNLYGYTF.

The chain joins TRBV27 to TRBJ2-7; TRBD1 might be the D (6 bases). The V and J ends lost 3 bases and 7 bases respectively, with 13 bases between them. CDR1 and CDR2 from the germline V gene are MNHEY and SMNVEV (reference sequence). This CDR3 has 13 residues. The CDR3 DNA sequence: TGTGCCAGCAGTTTGGGGCAGGGGAGAGAGCAGTACTTC. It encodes CASSLGQGREQYF.

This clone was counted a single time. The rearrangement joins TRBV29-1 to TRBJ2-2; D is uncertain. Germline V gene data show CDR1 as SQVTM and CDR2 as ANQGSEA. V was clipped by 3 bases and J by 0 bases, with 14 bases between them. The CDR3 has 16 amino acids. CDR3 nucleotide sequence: TGCAGCGTTGACACGAGGACCCTGTCGAACACCGGGGAGCTGTTTTTT. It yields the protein CSVDTRTLSNTGELFF.

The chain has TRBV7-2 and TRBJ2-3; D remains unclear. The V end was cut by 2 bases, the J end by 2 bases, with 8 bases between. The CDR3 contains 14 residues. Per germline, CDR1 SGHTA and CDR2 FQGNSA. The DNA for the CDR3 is TGTGCCAGCAGCTTAACAAGGATCACAGATACGCAGTATTTT. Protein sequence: CASSLTRITDTQYF. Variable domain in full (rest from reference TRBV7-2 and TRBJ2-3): GAGVSQSPSNKVTEKGKDVELRCDPISGHTALYWYRQSLGQGLEFLIYFQGNSAPDKSGLPSDRFSAERTGGSVSTLTIQRTQQEDSAVYLCASSLTRITDTQYFGPGTRLTVL.

CDR3 nucleotides: TGCGCCAGCAGTGAGGTGGTTCCTAGCGGGATTAGTGAGCAGTTCTTC. Its protein product is CASSEVVPSGISEQFF. The J gene is TRBJ2-1, the V gene TRBV10-2; 9 bases fit TRBD2. CDR1 WSHSY and CDR2 SAAADI come from the germline V gene. V lost 2 bases to trimming and J lost 9 bases; unmatched junction nucleotides: 11. CDR3 length: 16 amino acids.

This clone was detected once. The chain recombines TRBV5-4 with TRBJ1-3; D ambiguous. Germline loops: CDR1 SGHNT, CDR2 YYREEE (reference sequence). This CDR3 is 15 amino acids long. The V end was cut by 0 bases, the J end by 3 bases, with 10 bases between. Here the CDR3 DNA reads TGTGCCAGCAGCTTGGCCCCGGGGAGTGGAAACACCATATATTTT. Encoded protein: CASSLAPGSGNTIYF. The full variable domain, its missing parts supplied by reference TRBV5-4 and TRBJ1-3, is ETGVTQSPTHLIKTRGQQVTLRCSSQSGHNTVSWYQQALGQGPQFIFQYYREEENGRGNFPPRFSGLQFPNYSSELNVNALELDDSALYLCASSLAPGSGNTIYFGEGSWLTVV.

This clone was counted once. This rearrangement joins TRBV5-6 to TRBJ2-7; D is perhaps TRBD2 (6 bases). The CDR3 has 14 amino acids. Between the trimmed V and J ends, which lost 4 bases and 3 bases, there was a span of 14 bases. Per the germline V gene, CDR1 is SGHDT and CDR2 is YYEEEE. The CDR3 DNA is TGTGCCAGCAGCCCCGGGGGAAATGGCTACGAGCAGTACTTC. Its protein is CASSPGGNGYEQYF.

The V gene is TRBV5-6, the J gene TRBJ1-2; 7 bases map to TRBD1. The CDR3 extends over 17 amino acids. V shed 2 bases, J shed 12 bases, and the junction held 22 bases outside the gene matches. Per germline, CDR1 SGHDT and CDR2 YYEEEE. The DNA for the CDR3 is TGTGCCAGCAGCTTCTTACCGCCTAGGGGGCGCGAGAGGTTCGACACCTTC. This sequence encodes CASSFLPPRGRERFDTF.

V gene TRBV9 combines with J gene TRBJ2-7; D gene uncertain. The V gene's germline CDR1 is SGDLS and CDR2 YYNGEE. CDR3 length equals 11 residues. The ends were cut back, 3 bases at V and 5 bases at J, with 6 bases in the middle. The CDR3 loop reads CASSAVDEQYF. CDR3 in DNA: TGTGCCAGCAGCGCCGTTGACGAGCAGTACTTC.

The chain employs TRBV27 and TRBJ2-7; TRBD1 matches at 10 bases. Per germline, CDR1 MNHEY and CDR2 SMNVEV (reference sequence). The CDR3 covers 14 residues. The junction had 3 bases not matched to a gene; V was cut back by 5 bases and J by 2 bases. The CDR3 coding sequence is TGTGCCAGCAGTCTCGGACAGGGGGCCTACGAGCAGTACTTC. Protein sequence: CASSLGQGAYEQYF.

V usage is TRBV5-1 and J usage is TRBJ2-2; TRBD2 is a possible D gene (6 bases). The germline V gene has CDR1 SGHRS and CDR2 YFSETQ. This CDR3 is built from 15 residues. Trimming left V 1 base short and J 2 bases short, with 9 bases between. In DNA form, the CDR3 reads TGCGCCAGCAGCTTGTCCGGGGGAAACACCGGGGAGCTGTTTTTT. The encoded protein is CASSLSGGNTGELFF.

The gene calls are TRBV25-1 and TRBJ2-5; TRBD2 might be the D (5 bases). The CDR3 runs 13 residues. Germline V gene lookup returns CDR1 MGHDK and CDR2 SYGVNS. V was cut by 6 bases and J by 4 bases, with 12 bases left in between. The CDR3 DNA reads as TGTGCCAGCAGCCTAGCAGGTGGAGAGACCCAGTACTTC. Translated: CASSLAGGETQYF.